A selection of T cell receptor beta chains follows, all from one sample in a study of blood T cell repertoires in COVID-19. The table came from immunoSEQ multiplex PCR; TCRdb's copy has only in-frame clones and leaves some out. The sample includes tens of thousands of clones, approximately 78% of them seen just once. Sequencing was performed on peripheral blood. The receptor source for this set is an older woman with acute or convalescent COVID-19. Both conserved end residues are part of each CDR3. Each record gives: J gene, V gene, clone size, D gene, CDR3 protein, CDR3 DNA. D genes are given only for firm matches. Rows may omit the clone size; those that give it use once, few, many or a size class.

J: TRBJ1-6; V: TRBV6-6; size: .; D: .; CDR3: CASNQGAGESPLHF; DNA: TGTGCCAGCAACCAAGGTGCAGGGGAATCACCCCTCCACTTT
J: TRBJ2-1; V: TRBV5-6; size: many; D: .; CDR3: CASSPLGVEQFF; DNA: TGTGCCAGCAGCCCGCTCGGGGTTGAGCAGTTCTTC
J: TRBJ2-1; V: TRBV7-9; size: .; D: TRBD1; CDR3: CASSYGQGEDNEQFF; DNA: TGTGCCAGCAGCTACGGACAGGGGGAGGACAATGAGCAGTTCTTC
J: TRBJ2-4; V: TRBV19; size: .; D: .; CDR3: CASSIGRREGDIQYF; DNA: TGTGCCAGTAGTATAGGGCGCAGGGAAGGGGACATTCAGTACTTC
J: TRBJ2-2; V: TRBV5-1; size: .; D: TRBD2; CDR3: CASNEAGGDTGELFF; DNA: TGCGCCAGCAACGAAGCGGGGGGCGACACCGGGGAGCTGTTTTTT
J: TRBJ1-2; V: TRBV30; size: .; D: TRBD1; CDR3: CARDRGNSLNGYTF; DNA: TGTGCCCGTGACAGGGGGAACTCCCTAAATGGCTACACCTTC
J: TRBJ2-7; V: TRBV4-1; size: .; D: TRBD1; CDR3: CASSHYSTDRGSYEQYF; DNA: TGCGCCAGCAGCCACTACTCCACGGACAGGGGCTCCTACGAGCAGTACTTC
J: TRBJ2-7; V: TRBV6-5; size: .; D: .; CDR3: CASSSRDILSYEQYF; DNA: TGTGCCAGCAGCTCCCGGGACATCCTCTCCTACGAGCAGTACTTC
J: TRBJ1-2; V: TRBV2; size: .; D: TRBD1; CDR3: CASSELQGGYGYTF; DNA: TGTGCCAGCAGTGAACTTCAGGGGGGCTATGGCTACACCTTC
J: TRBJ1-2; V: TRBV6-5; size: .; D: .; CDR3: CASSLIRGSYGYTF; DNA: TGTGCCAGCAGTCTCATCAGGGGTTCCTATGGCTACACCTTC
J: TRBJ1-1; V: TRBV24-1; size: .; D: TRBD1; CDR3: CATRGSGQTNTEAFF; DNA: TGTGCCACCAGGGGCTCGGGACAGACGAACACTGAAGCTTTCTTT
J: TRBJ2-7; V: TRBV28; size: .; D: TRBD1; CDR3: CASSLCLNGTGVGYEQYF; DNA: TGTGCCAGCAGTTTATGCCTGAATGGGACAGGGGTTGGCTACGAGCAGTACTTC
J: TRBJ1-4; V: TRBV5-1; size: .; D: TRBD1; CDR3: CASREDRDSARKLFF; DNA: TGCGCCAGCAGGGAGGACAGGGATTCCGCCAGAAAACTGTTTTTT
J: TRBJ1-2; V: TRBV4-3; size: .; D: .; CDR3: CASSQDYGGMVYGYTF; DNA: TGCGCCAGCAGCCAAGATTACGGGGGGATGGTATATGGCTACACCTTC
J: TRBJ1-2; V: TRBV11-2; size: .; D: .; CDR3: CASSSLDGYTF; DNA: TGTGCCAGCAGCTCGCTAGATGGCTACACCTTC